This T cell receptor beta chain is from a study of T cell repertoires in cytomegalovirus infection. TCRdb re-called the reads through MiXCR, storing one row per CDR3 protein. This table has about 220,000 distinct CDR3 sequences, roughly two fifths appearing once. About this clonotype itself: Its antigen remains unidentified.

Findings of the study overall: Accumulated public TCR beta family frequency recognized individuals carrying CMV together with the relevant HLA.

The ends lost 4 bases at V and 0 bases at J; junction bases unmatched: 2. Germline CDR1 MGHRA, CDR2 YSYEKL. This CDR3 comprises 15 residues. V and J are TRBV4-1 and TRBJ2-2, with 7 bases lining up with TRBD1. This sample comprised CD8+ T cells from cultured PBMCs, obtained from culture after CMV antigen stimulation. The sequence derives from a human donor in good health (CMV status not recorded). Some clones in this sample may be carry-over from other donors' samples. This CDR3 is CASSLGQTNTGELFF. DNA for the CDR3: TGCGCCAGCAGCCTGGGACAGACGAACACCGGGGAGCTGTTTTTT.